This passage covers 15 T cell receptor beta chains from one sample sequenced in a study of identical twins. TCRdb ran MiXCR on the 5' RACE reads and lists one entry per CDR3 protein. The sample has 400,000 to 500,000 distinct CDR3 sequences, 13% to 15% seen once; the top ten hold approximately 0.98%. This sample was shared with a second study, whose subject was yellow fever vaccine responses in identical twins.

The specimen was CD4+ T cells sorted from blood. Every receptor here comes from a woman under 30 in good health.

This clonotype has just a few counts. J is TRBJ1-1 and V is TRBV9; D not resolved. Trimming left V 4 bases short and J 5 bases short, with 12 bases between. The CDR3 is 13 amino acids. Germline V gene sequence: CDR1 SGDLS, CDR2 YYNGEE. CDR3 coding DNA: TGTGCCAGCAGCCCCGTTGGACGGACTGAAGCTTTCTTT. Protein product: CASSPVGRTEAFF.

This clonotype came up a few times. This chain uses TRBV29-1 with TRBJ2-7, with D tentatively TRBD1 or TRBD2 (5 bases each). The ends were cut back, 3 bases at V and 5 bases at J, with 11 bases in the middle. There are 12 residues in the CDR3. Germline lookup yields CDR1 SQVTM and CDR2 ANQGSEA. CDR3 DNA: TGCAGCGTTGATCGAGGGGCCGACGAGCAGTACTTC. Residues: CSVDRGADEQYF.

Only a few counts were recorded for this clonotype. The chain recombines TRBV6-1 with TRBJ1-2; 7 positions agree with TRBD1. The CDR3 has 15 amino acids. Unmatched junction bases numbered 3, after V lost 1 base and J lost 1 base. From germline, CDR1 is MNHNS and CDR2 SASEGT. The CDR3: CASSEGTGINYGYTF. The CDR3 DNA is TGTGCCAGCAGTGAAGGGACAGGAATTAACTATGGCTACACCTTC.

The CDR3 is CSARVSGQSYEQYF. DNA for the CDR3: TGCAGTGCTAGAGTAAGTGGGCAGTCCTACGAGCAGTACTTC. The chain couples TRBV20-1 to TRBJ2-7; no definite D call. Between the trimmed V and J ends, which lost 1 base and 1 base, there was a span of 11 bases. Germline CDR1 DFQATT, CDR2 SNEGSKA (reference sequence). The CDR3 runs 14 residues.

This clonotype was found a few times. The rearrangement joins TRBV18 to TRBJ2-7; TRBD2 agrees at 9 bases. Germline V gene sequence: CDR1 KGHSH, CDR2 LQKENI. V lost 3 bases and J lost 2; bases outside the gene matches: 5. The CDR3 extends over 15 amino acids. The CDR3 reads CASSPGSGGPYEQYF. As DNA, the CDR3 is TGTGCCAGCTCACCCGGGAGCGGGGGGCCCTACGAGCAGTACTTC.

There are a few counts of this clonotype. The rearrangement uses TRBV12-3 or TRBV12-4 and TRBJ1-3, with unresolved D. The CDR3 sequence is 14 residues long. The ends were cut back, 3 bases at V and 4 bases at J, with 10 bases in the middle. The CDR3 coding sequence is TGTGCCAGCAGTTTTCTGGCGGACGGAAACACCATATATTTT. Its translation is CASSFLADGNTIYF.

This clonotype has more than one count but fewer than ten. The genes are TRBV7-9 and TRBJ1-2; 7 bases line up with TRBD1. Looked up from germline, CDR1 is SEHNR and CDR2 is FQNEAQ (reference sequence). V lost 5 bases, J lost 1 base, and 13 bases stayed unmatched. The CDR3 extends over 17 amino acids. CDR3 sequence reads: CASSVTGDRSFNYGYTF. As DNA, the CDR3 is TGTGCCAGCAGCGTTACAGGGGACCGATCCTTTAACTATGGCTACACCTTC. The full variable domain, its missing parts supplied by reference TRBV7-9 and TRBJ1-2, is DTGVSQNPRHKITKRGQNVTFRCDPISEHNRLYWYRQTLGQGPEFLTYFQNEAQLEKSRLLSDRFSAERPKGSFSTLEIQRTEQGDSAMYLCASSVTGDRSFNYGYTFGSGTRLTVV.

The rearrangement joins TRBV20-1 to TRBJ1-5, with a possible D match to TRBD1 (6 bases). This CDR3 has 15 amino acids. Germline values: CDR1 DFQATT, CDR2 SNEGSKA (reference sequence). The V end was cut by 2 bases, the J end by 2 bases, with 13 bases between. In DNA form, the CDR3 reads TGCAGTGCTAGAAAAACAGGGATGGGCAATCAGCCCCAGCATTTT. As protein: CSARKTGMGNQPQHF.

In DNA, the CDR3 is TGCAGCGTTGGGGTGGGTCAGCCCCAGCATTTT. This codes for CSVGVGQPQHF. The gene calls are TRBV29-1 and TRBJ1-5, with D hard to call. CDR3 length equals 11 residues. Looked up from germline, CDR1 is SQVTM and CDR2 is ANQGSEA. V dropped 4 bases and J dropped 6 bases, with 7 bases sitting between them.

This CDR3 is CASNKLAGPGEQFF. The CDR3 DNA is TGTGCCAGCAACAAACTAGCGGGGCCGGGTGAGCAGTTCTTC. The V and J genes are TRBV2 and TRBJ2-1, with 10 nucleotides matching TRBD2. Germline CDR1 SNHLY, CDR2 FYNNEI. V shed 7 bases, J shed 9 bases, and the junction held 9 bases outside the gene matches. The CDR3 covers 14 residues. The full variable domain, rest sourced from reference TRBV2 and TRBJ2-1, is EPEVTQTPSHQVTQMGQEVILRCVPISNHLYFYWYRQILGQKVEFLVSFYNNEISEKSEIFDDQFSVERPDGSNFTLKIRSTKLEDSAMYFCASNKLAGPGEQFFGPGTRLTVL.

This clonotype appeared many times. The V and J genes are TRBV6-1 and TRBJ2-2; no reliable D call. This CDR3 is 15 amino acids long. The V end lost 6 bases, the J end lost 1 base, and 12 bases lay between the germline ends. The germline CDR1 and CDR2 sequences are MNHNS and SASEGT. This chain's CDR3 is CASRSHPGNTGELFF. The CDR3 DNA reads TGTGCCAGCAGATCCCACCCAGGGAACACCGGGGAGCTGTTTTTT.

This clonotype came up a few times. The V and J genes are TRBV18 and TRBJ2-1; 12 nucleotides match TRBD1. The germline CDR1 and CDR2 sequences are KGHSH and LQKENI. V dropped 0 bases and J dropped 3; count of bases not matched to a gene: 3. The CDR3 extends over 17 amino acids. This chain's CDR3 is CASSPPGQGAVYNEQFF. DNA for the CDR3: TGTGCCAGCTCACCACCGGGACAGGGGGCAGTCTACAATGAGCAGTTCTTC.

This clonotype was recorded a few times. This sequence joins TRBV12-3 or TRBV12-4 and TRBJ2-4; D remains ambiguous. Deletions cut 5 bases from V and 1 base from J, with 18 bases between. This CDR3 has 17 amino acids. The CDR3, as DNA: TGTGCCAGCAGTCCCGCAGAAGGGCCTGGGGCCAAAAACATTCAGTACTTC. It is translated as CASSPAEGPGAKNIQYF.

V usage is TRBV5-6 and J usage is TRBJ1-1; 7 bases line up with TRBD1. This CDR3 region has 15 residues. With 4 bases clipped from V and 4 bases from J, the junction kept 10 bases outside the gene matches. Germline V lookup: CDR1 SGHDT, CDR2 YYEEEE. CDR3 in amino acids: CASSRWSAGGTEAFF. The CDR3 nucleotides are TGTGCCAGCAGCCGGTGGTCAGCAGGGGGCACTGAAGCTTTCTTT.

The V gene is TRBV4-1, the J gene TRBJ2-3, with 7 bases fitting TRBD1. The V gene end was trimmed by 3 bases and the J gene end by 0 bases; junction bases not matched to a gene: 3. The CDR3 loop spans 15 amino acids. Germline CDR1 reads MGHRA; CDR2 reads YSYEKL. The CDR3 nucleotides are TGCGCCAGCAGCCATGGGGACAGTAGCACAGATACGCAGTATTTT. Residues: CASSHGDSSTDTQYF.